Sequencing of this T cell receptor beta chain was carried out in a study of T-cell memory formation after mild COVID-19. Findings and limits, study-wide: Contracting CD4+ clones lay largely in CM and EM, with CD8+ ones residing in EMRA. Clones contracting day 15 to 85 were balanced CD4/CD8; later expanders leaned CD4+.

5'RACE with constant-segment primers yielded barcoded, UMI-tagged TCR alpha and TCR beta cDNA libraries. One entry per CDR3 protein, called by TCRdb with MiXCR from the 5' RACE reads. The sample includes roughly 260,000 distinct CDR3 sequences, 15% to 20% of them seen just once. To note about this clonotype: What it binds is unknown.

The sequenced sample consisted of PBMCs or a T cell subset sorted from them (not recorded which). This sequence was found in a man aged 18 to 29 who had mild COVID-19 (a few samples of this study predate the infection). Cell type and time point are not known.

The CDR3 DNA sequence: TGTGCCATCAAAGGACAGGGGGAGACCTACGAGCAGTACTTC. It yields the protein CAIKGQGETYEQYF. The chain recombines TRBV10-3 with TRBJ2-7; TRBD1 aligns across 10 bases. The J segment lost 2 bases and the V segment lost 7 bases, leaving 5 bases of the junction unmatched. This CDR3 is 14 amino acids long. The V gene's germline CDR1 is ENHRY and CDR2 SYGVKD.